One and the same sample provided the 19 T cell receptor beta chains below, sequenced in a study of CD8 T cells in ankylosing spondylitis. From the 5' RACE reads, TCRdb called clonotypes with MiXCR, one entry per CDR3 protein. The top ten hold approximately 15% of the sample, which has approximately 210,000 distinct CDR3 sequences, 9.5% to 15% seen once. Sequenced material: blood, either unsorted or a sorted T cell fraction (not recorded which). These receptors all stem from a male donor with ankylosing spondylitis or in good health (not recorded which).

V is TRBV7-6 and J is TRBJ2-7; tentative D call: TRBD1 (5 bases). The V gene lost 5 bases and the J gene lost 4 bases, with 12 bases spanning the gap. This CDR3 has 13 residues. The germline V gene encodes CDR1 SGHVS and CDR2 FNYEAQ. The CDR3 reads CASSAGHPYEQYF. The CDR3 DNA reads as TGTGCCAGCAGCGCAGGACACCCTTACGAGCAGTACTTC.

In this sample, this clonotype turned up many times. The genes are TRBV27 and TRBJ1-5, with D possibly being TRBD1 (5 bases). Germline lookup yields CDR1 MNHEY and CDR2 SMNVEV (reference sequence). The V end was cut by 5 bases, the J end by 7 bases, with 12 bases between. The CDR3 has 13 amino acids. CDR3 amino acids: CASSRGVGQPQHF. The CDR3 bases are TGTGCCAGCAGTCGGGGGGTGGGCCAGCCCCAGCATTTT.

The rearrangement uses TRBV27 and TRBJ2-7, with D perhaps matching TRBD2 (6 bases). CDR1 is MNHEY, CDR2 SMNVEV, per germline (reference sequence). V dropped 6 bases and J dropped 3 bases, with 12 bases sitting between them. There are 13 residues in the CDR3. DNA of the CDR3: TGTGCCAGCAGCCGCCTGGGGGGCTACGAGCAGTACTTC. Protein: CASSRLGGYEQYF.

The gene calls are TRBV12-3 or TRBV12-4 and TRBJ1-1; D may be TRBD1 (5 bases). This CDR3 is built from 12 residues. Trimming removed 5 bases at V and 9 bases at J, with 13 bases between. The CDR3 coding sequence is TGTGCCAGCAGTCACGGGGACCTTAAAGCTTTCTTT. This encodes CASSHGDLKAFF.

This chain connects TRBV27 to TRBJ2-3, with 13 bases fitting TRBD2. Germline CDR1 reads MNHEY; CDR2 reads SMNVEV (reference sequence). CDR3 size: 15 residues. The junction had 7 bases not matched to a gene; V was cut back by 5 bases and J by 8 bases. CDR3 in amino acids: CASSLGLAGVVTQYF. The CDR3 nucleotides read TGTGCCAGCAGTCTAGGACTAGCGGGGGTCGTTACGCAGTATTTT.

This rearrangement joins TRBV7-8 to TRBJ2-1; 7 bases align to TRBD1. The CDR3 extends over 16 amino acids. The germline gives CDR1 SGHVS, CDR2 FQNEAQ. V shed 5 bases, J shed 0 bases, and the junction held 7 bases outside the gene matches. The CDR3: CASSVLGGGSYNEQFF. The CDR3, as DNA: TGTGCCAGCAGCGTCCTAGGGGGCGGCTCCTACAATGAGCAGTTCTTC.

The table lists this clonotype with many counts. This chain connects TRBV11-2 to TRBJ2-1; the D gene is possibly TRBD1 (6 bases). Looked up from germline, CDR1 is SGHAT and CDR2 is FQNNGV. The CDR3 consists of 16 residues. The V gene lost 0 bases and the J gene lost 7 bases, with 16 bases spanning the gap. The CDR3 loop is CASSLDYREVWNEQFF. The CDR3 nucleotides read TGTGCCAGCAGCTTAGATTACAGGGAAGTGTGGAATGAGCAGTTCTTC.

The rearrangement uses TRBV10-1 and TRBJ2-5; TRBD1 aligns across 8 bases. This CDR3 has 13 residues. Trimming removed 2 bases from V and 4 bases from J; junction bases left unmatched: 0. Per germline, CDR1 WNHNN and CDR2 SYGVQD (reference sequence). The CDR3: CASSEGQGETQYF. The CDR3 nucleotides are TGCGCCAGCAGTGAGGGACAGGGAGAGACCCAGTACTTC.

The chain couples TRBV4-1 to TRBJ2-1; TRBD2 matches 7 bases. The CDR3 consists of 15 residues. Losses at the gene ends were 1 base for V and 5 bases for J; bases not matched to a gene: 5. Germline values: CDR1 MGHRA, CDR2 YSYEKL. The CDR3 sequence is CASSQVSGPHNEQFF. Written as DNA, the CDR3 is TGCGCCAGCAGCCAAGTTAGCGGGCCGCACAATGAGCAGTTCTTC.

J is TRBJ2-1 and V is TRBV6-5; D might be TRBD1 or TRBD2, each matching 5 bases. The CDR3 is made up of 13 amino acids. The germline CDR1 and CDR2 sequences are MNHEY and SVGAGI. V was pared by 4 bases and J by 6 bases, with 10 bases between. CDR3 sequence (DNA): TGTGCCAGCAGTTCCGGGACCCTCAATGAGCAGTTCTTC. Translation gives CASSSGTLNEQFF.

This chain connects TRBV4-1 to TRBJ1-2; D unresolved. The CDR3 is 15 amino acids. Between the trimmed V and J ends, which lost 2 bases and 4 bases, there was a span of 14 bases. The germline CDR1 and CDR2 sequences are MGHRA and YSYEKL. For the CDR3, the DNA is TGCGCCAGCAGCCAATCCACGACGGAACTCTATGGCTACACCTTC. Protein product: CASSQSTTELYGYTF.

This clonotype is deemed medium-sized. The chain couples TRBV6-1 to TRBJ1-5; D ambiguous. Germline V gene sequence: CDR1 MNHNS, CDR2 SASEGT. The V gene lost 6 bases and the J gene lost 7 bases, with 19 bases spanning the gap. The CDR3 sequence is 15 residues long. The CDR3 nucleotides read TGTGCCAGCAGACCTGTGGGCCAAATGAGCCAGCCCCAGCATTTT. It codes for CASRPVGQMSQPQHF.

The chain couples TRBV12-3 or TRBV12-4 to TRBJ2-7; tentative D call: TRBD2 (7 bases). V was trimmed by 4 bases and J by 4 bases, leaving 14 bases between them. The CDR3 totals 14 residues. CDR3 sequence (DNA): TGTGCCAGCAGTTGGGGGGCGCGGGGGTACGAGCAGTACTTC. Protein: CASSWGARGYEQYF.

CDR3 sequence (DNA): TGTGCCAGCAGCCCCGGGCAGAATGAGCAGTTCTTC. This translates into CASSPGQNEQFF. The J gene is TRBJ2-1, the V gene TRBV5-5; D call uncertain. Germline V lookup: CDR1 SGHKS, CDR2 YYEKEE (reference sequence). The V and J ends lost 4 bases and 7 bases respectively, with 9 bases between them. This CDR3 contains 12 residues.

The chain links TRBV7-9 to TRBJ1-5; 7 bases line up with TRBD1. This CDR3 is 14 amino acids long. Germline trimming cut 4 bases from V and 5 bases from J; bases unmatched to any gene: 5. The germline gives CDR1 SEHNR, CDR2 FQNEAQ (reference sequence). CDR3 in DNA: TGTGCCAGCAGCTCGGGGGACAGAGATCAGCCCCAGCATTTT. Encoded protein: CASSSGDRDQPQHF.

This clonotype was counted only a few times. The chain has TRBV20-1 and TRBJ1-1; D perhaps matches TRBD1 (5 bases). The CDR3 totals 15 residues. CDR1 DFQATT and CDR2 SNEGSKA come from the germline V gene (reference sequence). Trimming stripped 3 bases from V and 4 bases from J, with 18 bases between. The CDR3 DNA is TGCAGTGCTAGTGGCTTACAGGCGGCGGGCACTGAAGCTTTCTTT. The encoded protein is CSASGLQAAGTEAFF.

This clonotype appeared a single time. The rearrangement links TRBV18 to TRBJ2-2; D remains unclear. V lost 0 bases and J 2 bases, leaving 10 bases between the germline ends. The germline gives CDR1 KGHSH, CDR2 LQKENI. The CDR3 is 16 amino acids. The CDR3 spells CASSPPRVGNTGELFF. Written as DNA, the CDR3 is TGTGCCAGCTCACCACCTCGCGTCGGAAACACCGGGGAGCTGTTTTTT. The full variable domain, its missing parts supplied by reference TRBV18 and TRBJ2-2, is NAGVMQNPRHLVRRRGQEARLRCSPMKGHSHVYWYRQLPEEGLKFMVYLQKENIIDESGMPKERFSAEFPKEGPSILRIQQVVRGDSAAYFCASSPPRVGNTGELFFGEGSRLTVL.

This rearrangement joins TRBV7-9 to TRBJ1-4; perhaps TRBD1 as D (5 bases). This CDR3 region has 14 residues. Trimming removed 3 bases from V and 8 bases from J, with 13 bases in between. Germline CDR1 reads SEHNR; CDR2 reads FQNEAQ (reference sequence). CDR3 coding DNA: TGTGCCAGCAGCTTTGAGAGGGGAGGAGAAAAACTGTTTTTT. Residues: CASSFERGGEKLFF.

This rearrangement joins TRBV30 to TRBJ1-1; no clear D. The CDR3 spans 12 residues. V was shortened by 0 bases and J by 1 base, with 3 bases between the two germline ends. Per the germline V gene, CDR1 is GTSNPN and CDR2 is SVGIG (reference sequence). The CDR3 loop is CAWSVGNTEAFF. In DNA form, the CDR3 reads TGTGCCTGGAGTGTAGGGAACACTGAAGCTTTCTTT.